A selection of T cell receptor beta chains follows, all from one sample in a study of T cell repertoires in cytomegalovirus infection. Using its own MiXCR run on the reads, TCRdb lists one record per CDR3 protein. Among about 110,000 distinct CDR3 sequences listed, around 31% were seen once. Their recognized antigens are unknown. This material consisted of CD8+ T cells from cultured PBMCs, taken from culture after CMV antigen stimulation. The receptors derive from a human donor in good health (CMV status not recorded). Some clones in this sample may be carry-over from other donors' samples. CDR3s include the opening cysteine and the closing phenylalanine or tryptophan. D genes are given only for firm matches. Part of the rows lack a size; the others show once, few, many or a class for expanded clones.

TRBJ2-6	TRBV18	NA	NA	16	CASSPPWGAGANVLTF	TGTGCCAGCTCACCACCCTGGGGCGCTGGGGCCAACGTCCTGACTTTC
TRBJ2-1	TRBV7-2	TRBD2	NA	19	CASSPGALAGSFSYNEQFF	TGTGCCAGCAGCCCCGGAGCACTAGCGGGGTCTTTCTCCTACAATGAGCAGTTCTTC
TRBJ2-2	TRBV27	TRBD2	NA	16	CASRSGLAGETGELFF	TGTGCCAGCAGATCGGGACTAGCGGGGGAAACCGGGGAGCTGTTTTTT
TRBJ2-1	TRBV2	NA	NA	18	CASSGTGVLLAGASEQFF	TGTGCCAGCTCCGGGACAGGGGTATTACTAGCGGGGGCCTCCGAGCAGTTCTTC
TRBJ2-1	TRBV12-3/TRBV12-4	TRBD2	many	15	CASSSSGGPYNEQFF	TGTGCCAGCAGTTCTAGCGGGGGGCCATACAATGAGCAGTTCTTC
TRBJ1-2	TRBV20-1	TRBD1	NA	12	CSAGGQDYGYTF	TGCAGTGCTGGGGGACAGGACTATGGCTACACCTTC
TRBJ2-5	TRBV5-4	NA	many	14	CASSLVGGTETQYF	TGTGCCAGCAGCTTAGTAGGGGGGACAGAGACCCAGTACTTC
TRBJ1-4	TRBV5-1	NA	many	10	CASSLGGLFF	TGCGCCAGCAGCTTGGGGGGACTGTTTTTT
TRBJ2-1	TRBV12-3/TRBV12-4	NA	NA	14	CASSLHSQINEQFF	TGTGCCAGCAGTTTGCACAGCCAAATTAATGAGCAGTTCTTC
TRBJ2-1	TRBV14	NA	NA	14	CASSQEGRGVEQFF	TGTGCCAGCAGCCAAGAAGGTCGCGGGGTCGAGCAGTTCTTC
TRBJ1-6	TRBV7-2	NA	many	15	CASSLQVTLNSPLHF	TGTGCCAGCAGCTTACAGGTTACTCTTAATTCACCCCTCCACTTT
TRBJ1-1	TRBV18	NA	few	15	CASSPPGRKGAEAFF	TGTGCCAGCTCACCACCCGGCCGCAAGGGCGCTGAAGCTTTCTTT
TRBJ1-2	TRBV12-3/TRBV12-4	TRBD1	NA	14	CASSSQGMAYGYTF	TGTGCCAGCAGTTCACAGGGGATGGCCTATGGCTACACCTTC
TRBJ2-1	TRBV20-1	TRBD2	few	14	CSVRGLAGVNEQFF	TGCAGTGTTCGTGGCCTAGCGGGGGTCAATGAGCAGTTCTTC
TRBJ1-1	TRBV6-6	NA	few	13	CASSYSEVTEAFF	TGTGCCAGCAGTTACTCCGAGGTCACTGAAGCTTTCTTT
TRBJ1-1	TRBV19	NA	NA	14	CASSIDWSGAEAFF	TGTGCCAGTAGTATAGATTGGTCAGGCGCTGAAGCTTTCTTT